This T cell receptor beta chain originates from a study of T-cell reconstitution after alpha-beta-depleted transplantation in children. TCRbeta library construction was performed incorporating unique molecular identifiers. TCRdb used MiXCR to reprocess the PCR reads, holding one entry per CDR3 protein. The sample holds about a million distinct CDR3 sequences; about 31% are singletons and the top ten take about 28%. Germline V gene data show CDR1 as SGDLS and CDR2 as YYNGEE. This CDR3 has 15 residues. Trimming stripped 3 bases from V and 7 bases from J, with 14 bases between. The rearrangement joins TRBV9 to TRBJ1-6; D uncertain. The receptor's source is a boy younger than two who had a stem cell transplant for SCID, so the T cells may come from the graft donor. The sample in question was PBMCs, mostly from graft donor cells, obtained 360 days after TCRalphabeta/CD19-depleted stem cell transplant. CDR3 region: CASSATAAANSPLHF. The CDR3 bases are TGTGCCAGCAGCGCGACGGCAGCTGCGAATTCACCCCTCCACTTT.